This T cell receptor (beta chain) is from a study of shared T cell receptors in the human thymus. Method: immunoSEQ multiplex PCR; TCRdb's copy keeps in-frame clones and lacks some. The sample includes about 660,000 clones, approximately 87% seen only once; the top ten take roughly 0.0086%. Germline trimming cut 6 bases from V and 8 bases from J; bases unmatched to any gene: 14. This CDR3 spans 16 amino acids. Germline CDR1 is LNHDA and CDR2 is SQIVND (reference sequence). These sequences were also reported in another study, on human thymus T cells. As reported in that work: Donation came from healthy Finnish infants having corrective surgery for congenital heart defects. Resections removed during corrective heart surgery provided the thymus tissue used. Seemingly biased V and J gene usage marked thymic and blood repertoires. Reports from related research described highly overlapping thymic repertoires among unrelated individuals.

The sequenced material came from thymocytes. V gene TRBV19 combines with J gene TRBJ1-2; 11 bases map to TRBD1. The clonotype was recovered from a boy under two years old with a congenital heart defect. DNA of the CDR3: TGTGCCAGTAGGTGGGACAGGGGGTCCCTCCCGGGCGGCTACACCTTC. It translates to CASRWDRGSLPGGYTF.